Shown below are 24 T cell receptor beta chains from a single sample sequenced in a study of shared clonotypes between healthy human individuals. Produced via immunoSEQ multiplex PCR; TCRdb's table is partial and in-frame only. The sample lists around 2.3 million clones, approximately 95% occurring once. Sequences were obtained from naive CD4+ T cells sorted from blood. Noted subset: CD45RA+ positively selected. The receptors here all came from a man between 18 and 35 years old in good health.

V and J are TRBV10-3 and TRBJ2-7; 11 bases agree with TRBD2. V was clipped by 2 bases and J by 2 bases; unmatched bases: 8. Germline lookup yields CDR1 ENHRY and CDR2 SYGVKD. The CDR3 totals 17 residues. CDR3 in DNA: TGTGCCATCAGTGAGAGGGGGGGACTAGCGGTACCCTACGAGCAGTACTTC. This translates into CAISERGGLAVPYEQYF.

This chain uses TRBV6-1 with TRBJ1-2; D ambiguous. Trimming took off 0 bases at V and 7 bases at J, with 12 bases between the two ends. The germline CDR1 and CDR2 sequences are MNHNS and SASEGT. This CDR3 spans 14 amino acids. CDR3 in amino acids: CASSEAAGPRGYTF. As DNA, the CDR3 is TGTGCCAGCAGTGAAGCGGCAGGACCCCGTGGCTACACCTTC.

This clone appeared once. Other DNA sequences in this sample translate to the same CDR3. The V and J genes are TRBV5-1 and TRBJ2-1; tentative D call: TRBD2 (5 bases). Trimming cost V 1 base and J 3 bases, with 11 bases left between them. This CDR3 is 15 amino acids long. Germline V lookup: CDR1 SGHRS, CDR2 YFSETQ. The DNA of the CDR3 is TGCGCCAGCAGCTTGCCGAGCGGAGACTACAATGAGCAGTTCTTC. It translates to CASSLPSGDYNEQFF. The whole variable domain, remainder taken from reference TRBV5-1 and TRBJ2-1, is KAGVTQTPRYLIKTRGQQVTLSCSPISGHRSVSWYQQTPGQGLQFLFEYFSETQRNKGNFPGRFSGRQFSNSRSEMNVSTLELGDSALYLCASSLPSGDYNEQFFGPGTRLTVL.

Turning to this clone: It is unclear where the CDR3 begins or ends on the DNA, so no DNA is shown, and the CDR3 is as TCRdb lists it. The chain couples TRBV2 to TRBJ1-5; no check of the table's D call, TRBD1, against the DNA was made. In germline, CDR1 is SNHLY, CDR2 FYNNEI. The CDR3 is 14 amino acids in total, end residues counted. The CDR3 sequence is CASRFGQGNQPQHF.

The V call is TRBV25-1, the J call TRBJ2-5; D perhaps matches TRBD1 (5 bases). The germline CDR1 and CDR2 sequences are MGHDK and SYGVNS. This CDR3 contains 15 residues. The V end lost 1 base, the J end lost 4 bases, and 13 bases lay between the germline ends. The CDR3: CASSELKVGPETQYF. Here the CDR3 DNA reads TGTGCCAGCAGTGAATTAAAGGTGGGGCCAGAGACCCAGTACTTC.

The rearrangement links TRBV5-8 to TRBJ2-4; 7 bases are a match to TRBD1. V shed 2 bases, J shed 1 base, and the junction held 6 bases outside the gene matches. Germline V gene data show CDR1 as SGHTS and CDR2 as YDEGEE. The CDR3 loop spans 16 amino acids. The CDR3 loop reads CASSLPTGLAKNIQYF. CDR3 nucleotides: TGTGCCAGCAGCTTACCGACAGGGCTGGCCAAAAACATTCAGTACTTC. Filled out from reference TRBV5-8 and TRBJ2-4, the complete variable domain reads EAGVTQSPTHLIKTRGQQATLRCSPISGHTSVYWYQQALGLGLQFLLWYDEGEERNRGNFPPRFSGRQFPNYSSELNVNALELEDSALYLCASSLPTGLAKNIQYFGAGTRLSVL.

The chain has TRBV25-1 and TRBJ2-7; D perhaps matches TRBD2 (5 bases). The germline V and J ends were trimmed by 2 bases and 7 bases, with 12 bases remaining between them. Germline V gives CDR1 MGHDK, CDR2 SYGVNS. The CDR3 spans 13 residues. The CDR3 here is CASSEQRFLEQYF. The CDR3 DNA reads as TGTGCCAGCAGTGAACAGCGGTTCTTGGAGCAGTACTTC.

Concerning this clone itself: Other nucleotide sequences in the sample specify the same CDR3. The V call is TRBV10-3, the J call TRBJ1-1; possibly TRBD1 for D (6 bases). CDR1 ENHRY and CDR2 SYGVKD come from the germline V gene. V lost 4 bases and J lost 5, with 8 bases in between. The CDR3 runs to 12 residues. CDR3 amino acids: CAISGGGTEAFF. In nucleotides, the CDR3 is TGTGCCATCAGTGGAGGGGGGACTGAAGCTTTCTTT.

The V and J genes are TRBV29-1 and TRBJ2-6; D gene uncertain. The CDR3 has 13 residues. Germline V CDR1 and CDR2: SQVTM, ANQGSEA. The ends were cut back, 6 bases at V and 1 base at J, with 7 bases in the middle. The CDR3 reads CSVIRSGANVLTF. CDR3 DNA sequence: TGCAGCGTCATTAGGTCTGGGGCCAACGTCCTGACTTTC.

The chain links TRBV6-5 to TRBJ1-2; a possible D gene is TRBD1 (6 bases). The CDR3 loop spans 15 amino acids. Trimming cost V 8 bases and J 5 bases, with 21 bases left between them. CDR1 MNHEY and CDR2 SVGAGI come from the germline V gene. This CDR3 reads CASGLSQGPWYGYTF. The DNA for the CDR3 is TGTGCCAGCGGCCTGAGTCAGGGGCCCTGGTATGGCTACACCTTC.

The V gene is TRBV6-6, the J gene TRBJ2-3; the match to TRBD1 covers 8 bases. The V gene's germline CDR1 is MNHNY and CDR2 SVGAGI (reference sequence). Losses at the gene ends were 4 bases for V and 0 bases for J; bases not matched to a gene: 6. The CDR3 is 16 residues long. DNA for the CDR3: TGTGCCAGCAGTTCCGGGGACAGGTTTAGCACAGATACGCAGTATTTT. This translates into CASSSGDRFSTDTQYF.

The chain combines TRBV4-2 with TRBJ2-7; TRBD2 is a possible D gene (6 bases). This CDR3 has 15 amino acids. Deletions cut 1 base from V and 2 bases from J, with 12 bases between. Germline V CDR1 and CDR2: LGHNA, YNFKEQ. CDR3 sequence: CASSQGRTTPYEQYF. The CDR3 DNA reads TGTGCCAGCAGCCAAGGGCGGACTACCCCCTACGAGCAGTACTTC.

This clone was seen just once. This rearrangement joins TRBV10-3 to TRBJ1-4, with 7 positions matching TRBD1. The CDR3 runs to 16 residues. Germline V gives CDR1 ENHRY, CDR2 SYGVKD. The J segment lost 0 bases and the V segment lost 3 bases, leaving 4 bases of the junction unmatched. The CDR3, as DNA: TGTGCCATCAGTGACCAGCAGGGGGCAACTAATGAAAAACTGTTTTTT. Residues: CAISDQQGATNEKLFF.

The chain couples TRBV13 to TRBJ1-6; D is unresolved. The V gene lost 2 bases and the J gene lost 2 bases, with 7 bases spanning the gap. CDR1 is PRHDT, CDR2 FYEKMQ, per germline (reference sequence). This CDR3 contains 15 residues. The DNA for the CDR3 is TGTGCCAGCAGCTTAAGAGTAACCTATAATTCACCCCTCCACTTT. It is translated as CASSLRVTYNSPLHF.

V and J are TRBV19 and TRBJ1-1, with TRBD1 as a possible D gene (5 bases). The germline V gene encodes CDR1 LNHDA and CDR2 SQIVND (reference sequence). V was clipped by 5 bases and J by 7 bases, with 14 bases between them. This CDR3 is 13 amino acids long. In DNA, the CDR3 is TGTGCCAGTAGTTCAAATCCGGGACTTGAAGCTTTCTTT. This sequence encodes CASSSNPGLEAFF. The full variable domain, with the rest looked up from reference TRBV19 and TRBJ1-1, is DGGITQSPKYLFRKEGQNVTLSCEQNLNHDAMYWYRQDPGQGLRLIYYSQIVNDFQKGDIAEGYSVSREKKESFPLTVTSAQKNPTAFYLCASSSNPGLEAFFGQGTRLTVV.

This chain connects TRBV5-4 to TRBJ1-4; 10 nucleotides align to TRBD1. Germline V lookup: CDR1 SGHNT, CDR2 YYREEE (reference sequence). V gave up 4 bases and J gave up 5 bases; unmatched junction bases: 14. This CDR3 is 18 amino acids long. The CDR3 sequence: CASSTGGQGWALNEKLFF. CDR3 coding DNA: TGTGCCAGCAGCACGGGGGGACAGGGGTGGGCTCTGAATGAAAAACTGTTTTTT.

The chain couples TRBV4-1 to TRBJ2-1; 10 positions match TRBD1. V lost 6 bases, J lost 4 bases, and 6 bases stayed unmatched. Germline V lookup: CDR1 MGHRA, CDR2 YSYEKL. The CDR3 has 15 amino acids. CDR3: CASRHPGQGYNEQFF. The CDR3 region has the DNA TGCGCCAGCAGACATCCGGGACAGGGGTACAATGAGCAGTTCTTC.

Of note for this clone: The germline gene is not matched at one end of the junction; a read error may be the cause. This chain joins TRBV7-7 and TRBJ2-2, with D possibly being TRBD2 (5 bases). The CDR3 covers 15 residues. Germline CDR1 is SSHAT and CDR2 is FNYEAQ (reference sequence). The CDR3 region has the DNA TGTGCTAGCAGCTCCCGCTCAGCGGACACCGGGGAGCTGTTTTTT. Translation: CASSSRSADTGELFF.

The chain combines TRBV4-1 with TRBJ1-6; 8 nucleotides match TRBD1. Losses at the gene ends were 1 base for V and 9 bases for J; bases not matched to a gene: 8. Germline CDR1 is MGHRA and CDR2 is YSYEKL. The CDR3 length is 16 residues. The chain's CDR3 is CASSQASPGGGSPLHF. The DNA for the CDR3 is TGCGCCAGCAGCCAAGCATCCCCAGGGGGCGGTTCACCCCTCCACTTT.

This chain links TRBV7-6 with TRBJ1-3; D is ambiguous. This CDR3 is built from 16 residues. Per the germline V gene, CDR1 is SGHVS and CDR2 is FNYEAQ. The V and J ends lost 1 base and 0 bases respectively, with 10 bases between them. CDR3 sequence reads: CASSLGAGFSGNTIYF. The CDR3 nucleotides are TGTGCCAGCAGCTTAGGGGCTGGATTCTCTGGAAACACCATATATTTT.

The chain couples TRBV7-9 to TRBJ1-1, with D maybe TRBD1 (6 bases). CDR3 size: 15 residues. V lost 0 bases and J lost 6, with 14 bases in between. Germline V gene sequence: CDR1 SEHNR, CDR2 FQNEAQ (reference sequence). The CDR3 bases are TGTGCCAGCAGCTTAGCGGGAGGGGGGTTCCCTGAAGCTTTCTTT. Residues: CASSLAGGGFPEAFF. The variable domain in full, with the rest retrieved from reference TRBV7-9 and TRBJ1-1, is DTGVSQNPRHKITKRGQNVTFRCDPISEHNRLYWYRQTLGQGPEFLTYFQNEAQLEKSRLLSDRFSAERPKGSFSTLEIQRTEQGDSAMYLCASSLAGGGFPEAFFGQGTRLTVV.

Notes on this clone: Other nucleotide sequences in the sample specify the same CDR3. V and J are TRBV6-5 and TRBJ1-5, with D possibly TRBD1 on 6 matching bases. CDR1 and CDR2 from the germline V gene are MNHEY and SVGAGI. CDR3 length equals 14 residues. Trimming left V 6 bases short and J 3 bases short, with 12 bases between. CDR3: CASRGQGFNQPQHF. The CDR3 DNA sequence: TGTGCCAGCAGGGGTCAGGGGTTCAATCAGCCCCAGCATTTT.

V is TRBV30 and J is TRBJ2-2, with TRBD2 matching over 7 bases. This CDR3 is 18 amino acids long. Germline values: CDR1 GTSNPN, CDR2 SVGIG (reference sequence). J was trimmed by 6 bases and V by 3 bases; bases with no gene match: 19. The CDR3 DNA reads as TGTGCCTGGAGGCACAAAGGGAGGGTTGGCTCTAGGTCCGGGGAGCTGTTTTTT. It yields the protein CAWRHKGRVGSRSGELFF.

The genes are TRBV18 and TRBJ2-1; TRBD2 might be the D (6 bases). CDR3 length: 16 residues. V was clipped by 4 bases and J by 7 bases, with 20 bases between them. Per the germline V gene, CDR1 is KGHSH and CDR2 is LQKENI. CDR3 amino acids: CASSQSGGVGPNEQFF. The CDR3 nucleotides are TGTGCCAGCTCACAATCCGGGGGTGTGGGACCGAATGAGCAGTTCTTC.